These 21 T cell receptor beta chains came from one sample sequenced in a study of shared clonotypes between healthy human individuals. Generated by immunoSEQ multiplex PCR, the TCRdb table keeps only in-frame clones and is missing some. The sample has some 1.5 million clones; roughly 96% are singletons. The sequencing input was naive CD4+ T cells sorted from blood. Regarding subset: CD45RA+ positively selected. Receptor source: a young man in good health.

CDR3 residues: CASRGAGGTSGTQYF. For the CDR3, the DNA is TGTGCCAGCAGGGGGGCGGGAGGTACCTCAGGAACGCAGTATTTT. The chain combines TRBV6-6 with TRBJ2-3; TRBD2 agrees at 8 bases. The germline CDR1 and CDR2 sequences are MNHNY and SVGAGI (reference sequence). The CDR3 totals 15 residues. The trim removed 6 bases at V and 9 bases at J, leaving 14 bases unmatched.

The rearrangement joins TRBV5-8 to TRBJ2-5, with 8 bases identical to TRBD1. Trimming at V came to 0 bases and at J to 9 bases, leaving 10 bases not matched to a gene. The CDR3 spans 15 residues. Germline CDR1 reads SGHTS; CDR2 reads YDEGEE. In DNA form, the CDR3 reads TGTGCCAGCAGCTTGGCCCCCGGACAGGGCTTGCCCCAGTACTTC. Protein: CASSLAPGQGLPQYF.

The V and J genes are TRBV5-1 and TRBJ2-2; D is possibly TRBD2 (6 bases). The CDR3 consists of 18 residues. The germline V gene has CDR1 SGHRS and CDR2 YFSETQ. Trimming took 4 bases from V and 2 from J, leaving 21 bases between them. The CDR3 spells CASSQRRAGVFNTGELFF. CDR3 coding DNA: TGCGCCAGCAGCCAAAGGCGAGCGGGCGTCTTTAACACCGGGGAGCTGTTTTTT.

As regards this clone: In the same sample, other DNA sequences code for this CDR3. This rearrangement joins TRBV5-1 to TRBJ2-5; the D gene is possibly TRBD1 (5 bases). Trimming left V 4 bases short and J 0 bases short, with 10 bases between. This CDR3 comprises 14 residues. Germline CDR1 is SGHRS and CDR2 is YFSETQ. In nucleotides, the CDR3 is TGCGCCAGCAGCCGAGACAGAAACCAAGAGACCCAGTACTTC. Translating it yields CASSRDRNQETQYF.

This chain uses TRBV6-4 with TRBJ2-1; 7 bases agree with TRBD2. The CDR3 length is 17 residues. V shed 6 bases, J shed 1 base, and the junction held 12 bases outside the gene matches. Per germline, CDR1 MRHNA and CDR2 SNTAGT. In DNA form, the CDR3 reads TGTGCCAGCAGCCTTATGGGCGGGAGTAGTTCCTACAATGAGCAGTTCTTC. This codes for CASSLMGGSSSYNEQFF.

This clone was counted a single time. The V gene is TRBV6-1, the J gene TRBJ2-7, with D possibly being TRBD2 (6 bases). The CDR3 sequence is 16 residues long. CDR1 MNHNS and CDR2 SASEGT come from the germline V gene. The V end was cut by 4 bases, the J end by 4 bases, with 20 bases between. The CDR3, as DNA: TGTGCCAGCAGTGTTTCGGACGGACGGAGGGATTACGAGCAGTACTTC. It encodes CASSVSDGRRDYEQYF.

The gene calls are TRBV5-1 and TRBJ2-1, with no clear D. The V gene lost 0 bases and the J gene lost 0 bases, with 16 bases spanning the gap. The length of the CDR3 is 18 residues. CDR1 is SGHRS, CDR2 YFSETQ, per germline. This CDR3 reads CASSLDFFRGPSYNEQFF. As DNA, the CDR3 is TGCGCCAGCAGCTTGGACTTCTTCCGAGGCCCCTCCTACAATGAGCAGTTCTTC.

V usage is TRBV7-3 and J usage is TRBJ2-1; D unresolved. This CDR3 has 13 residues. Germline V gene lookup returns CDR1 SGHTA and CDR2 FQGTGA. V dropped 5 bases and J dropped 3 bases, with 8 bases sitting between them. The CDR3 is CASSQGLYNEQFF. CDR3 bases: TGTGCCAGCAGCCAAGGGCTCTACAATGAGCAGTTCTTC.

This chain links TRBV6-6 with TRBJ2-2, with TRBD1 identical over 10 bases. CDR1 is MNHNY, CDR2 SVGAGI, per germline (reference sequence). The CDR3 has 16 residues. With 2 bases clipped from V and 5 bases from J, the junction kept 5 bases outside the gene matches. The CDR3 DNA follows: TGTGCCAGCAGTTACCCCGGGACAGGGGATACCGGGGAGCTGTTTTTT. Its protein is CASSYPGTGDTGELFF.

This clone came up once. The rearrangement links TRBV5-4 to TRBJ2-1; 8 bases match TRBD2. Germline loops: CDR1 SGHNT, CDR2 YYREEE (reference sequence). V lost 1 base to trimming and J lost 5 bases; unmatched junction nucleotides: 8. The CDR3 loop spans 16 amino acids. The CDR3 spells CASSLRALAANNEQFF. For the CDR3, the DNA is TGTGCCAGCAGCTTGCGAGCACTAGCGGCGAACAATGAGCAGTTCTTC.

The chain links TRBV7-2 to TRBJ2-1; 14 bases are shared with TRBD2. This CDR3 has 18 amino acids. V lost 4 bases and J lost 1; bases outside the gene matches: 6. The V gene's germline CDR1 is SGHTA and CDR2 FQGNSA. CDR3 amino acids: CASSSGLAGVKSYNEQFF. CDR3 bases: TGTGCCAGCAGCTCGGGACTAGCGGGAGTTAAATCCTACAATGAGCAGTTCTTC.

The chain employs TRBV10-3 and TRBJ2-1; D is ambiguous. Germline V CDR1 and CDR2: ENHRY, SYGVKD. The CDR3 sequence is 11 residues long. Trimming shortened V by 11 bases and J by 7 bases, and 12 bases separated the two germline ends. CDR3 region: CAFQTKNEQFF. In DNA, the CDR3 is TGTGCCTTTCAGACGAAGAATGAGCAGTTCTTC.

The V and J genes are TRBV4-1 and TRBJ2-1; unclear D gene. Trimming stripped 3 bases from V and 7 bases from J, with 10 bases between. Germline loops: CDR1 MGHRA, CDR2 YSYEKL. The CDR3 length is 13 residues. CDR3 loop: CASSQGWVNEQFF. The CDR3 nucleotides read TGCGCCAGCAGCCAGGGGTGGGTTAATGAGCAGTTCTTC.

This chain connects TRBV7-3 to TRBJ2-5; D is perhaps TRBD2 (6 bases). Trimming took 4 bases from V and 3 from J, leaving 12 bases between them. Per the germline V gene, CDR1 is SGHTA and CDR2 is FQGTGA. The CDR3 is 14 residues long. CDR3 in DNA: TGTGCCAGCAGCTCAGCGGGCGGAGAAGAGACCCAGTACTTC. This codes for CASSSAGGEETQYF.

For this clone: This same CDR3 is encoded by further DNA sequences in the sample. The chain recombines TRBV6-5 with TRBJ2-7; 12 positions agree with TRBD1. The J segment lost 4 bases and the V segment lost 5 bases, leaving 6 bases of the junction unmatched. Germline V CDR1 and CDR2: MNHEY, SVGAGI. The CDR3 is made up of 15 amino acids. Here the CDR3 reads CASSSPGQGAYEQYF. CDR3 DNA: TGTGCCAGCAGTAGTCCGGGACAGGGGGCGTACGAGCAGTACTTC.

This clone has only one observation. This chain links TRBV11-2 with TRBJ2-1; weak D call: TRBD2 (6 bases). This CDR3 comprises 14 residues. V was pared by 1 base and J by 9 bases, with 13 bases between. Germline loops: CDR1 SGHAT, CDR2 FQNNGV. As DNA, the CDR3 is TGTGCCAGCAGCTTAGTTGGAGGGGCTGGTGAGCAGTTCTTC. It encodes CASSLVGGAGEQFF.

The CDR3 sequence: CASSKGLAGGANVLTF. CDR3 nucleotide sequence: TGTGCCAGCAGCAAGGGACTAGCGGGGGGGGCCAACGTCCTGACTTTC. This chain connects TRBV11-2 to TRBJ2-6; 13 bases agree with TRBD2. This CDR3 contains 16 residues. Germline trimming cut 5 bases from V and 4 bases from J; bases unmatched to any gene: 2. The germline V gene has CDR1 SGHAT and CDR2 FQNNGV.

The chain carries TRBV15 and TRBJ2-7, with TRBD1 identical over 8 bases. Trimming removed 1 base from V and 7 bases from J; junction bases left unmatched: 6. Germline V gene sequence: CDR1 LNHNV, CDR2 YYDKDF (reference sequence). This CDR3 is built from 14 residues. The CDR3 sequence is CATSRGQGMSEQYF. In DNA form, the CDR3 reads TGTGCCACCAGCAGAGGACAGGGGATGTCTGAGCAGTACTTC.

This chain connects TRBV5-4 to TRBJ2-5; no clear D. V shed 0 bases and J shed 3 bases, with 6 bases lying between them. The CDR3 runs to 13 residues. Germline V gives CDR1 SGHNT, CDR2 YYREEE (reference sequence). The CDR3 DNA reads TGTGCCAGCAGCTTGGAGAGAGAAGAGACCCAGTACTTC. This gives the protein CASSLEREETQYF.

This clone was observed once. The gene calls are TRBV25-1 and TRBJ1-1; possible D gene TRBD1, 5 bases. This CDR3 is 14 amino acids long. V gave up 3 bases and J gave up 10 bases, with 18 bases separating them. Germline-derived CDR1 and CDR2 are MGHDK and SYGVNS. CDR3 bases: TGTGCCAGCAGTGACGGGTGGTCGGGGGTCGGAGCTTTCTTT. It specifies CASSDGWSGVGAFF.

This clone has just a few counts. The V and J genes are TRBV2 and TRBJ1-2; D gene uncertain. From germline, CDR1 is SNHLY and CDR2 FYNNEI. V lost 3 bases and J 4 bases, leaving 12 bases between the germline ends. CDR3 length: 14 residues. The CDR3 region is CASSDRRQSYGYTF. The CDR3 nucleotides read TGTGCCAGCAGTGACCGAAGACAATCCTATGGCTACACCTTC. The entire variable domain, with the rest obtained from reference TRBV2 and TRBJ1-2, is as follows: EPEVTQTPSHQVTQMGQEVILRCVPISNHLYFYWYRQILGQKVEFLVSFYNNEISEKSEIFDDQFSVERPDGSNFTLKIRSTKLEDSAMYFCASSDRRQSYGYTFGSGTRLTVV.